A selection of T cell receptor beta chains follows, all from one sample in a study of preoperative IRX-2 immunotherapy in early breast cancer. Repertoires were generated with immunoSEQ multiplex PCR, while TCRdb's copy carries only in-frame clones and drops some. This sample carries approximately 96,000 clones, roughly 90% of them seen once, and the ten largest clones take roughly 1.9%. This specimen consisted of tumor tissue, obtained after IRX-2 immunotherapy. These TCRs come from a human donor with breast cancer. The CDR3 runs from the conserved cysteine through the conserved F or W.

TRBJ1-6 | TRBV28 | CASSPLLRTPGQESSSPLHF
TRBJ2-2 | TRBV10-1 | CASSDAGGANTGELFF
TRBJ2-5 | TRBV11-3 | CASSRVDLVETQYF
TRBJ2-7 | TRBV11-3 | CASSWYEFSSYEQYF
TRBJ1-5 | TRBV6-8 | CASKGQAYQPQHF
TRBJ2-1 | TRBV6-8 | CAIGDRGYNEQFF
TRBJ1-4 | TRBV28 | CASSLERGHEKLFF
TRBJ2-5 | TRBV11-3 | CASSLGSGGIETQYF
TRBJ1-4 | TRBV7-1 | CASSWTSTNEKLFF
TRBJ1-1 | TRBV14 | CASRQPLGGSMNTEAFF
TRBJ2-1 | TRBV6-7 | CATRRGYEQFF
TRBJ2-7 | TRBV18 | CASSRWTSLDYEQYF
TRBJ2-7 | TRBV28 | CASSVRDRGLSEQYF
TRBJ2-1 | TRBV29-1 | CSVEGIAGGIHNEQFF
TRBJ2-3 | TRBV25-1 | CASGLWTDSTDTQYF
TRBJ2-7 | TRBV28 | CASSLYSGAHYEQYF
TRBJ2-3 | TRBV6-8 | CASSYGTITDTQYF
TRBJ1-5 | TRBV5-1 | CASSLEGENQPQHF
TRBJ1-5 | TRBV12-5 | CASGFPLEPQHF
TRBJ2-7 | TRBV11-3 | CASSPQTAGVFSYEQYF
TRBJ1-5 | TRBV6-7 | CASSEGIENQPQHF
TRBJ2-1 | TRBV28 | CASSGASLANEQFF
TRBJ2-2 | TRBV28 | CASTTTGRGELFF
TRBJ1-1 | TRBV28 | CASTITGGVKSEAFF
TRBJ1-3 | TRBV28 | CASSLTEGGNTIYF
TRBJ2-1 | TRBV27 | CATSDAGGFGEQFF
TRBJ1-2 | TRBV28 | CASSLSKQGVGYTF
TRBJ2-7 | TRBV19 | CASSRPGQGSYEQYF
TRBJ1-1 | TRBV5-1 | CASSLGLQGAAEAFF
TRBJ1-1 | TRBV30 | CAWSYRVGTEAFF
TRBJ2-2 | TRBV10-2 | CARGRWQGAQGGELFF
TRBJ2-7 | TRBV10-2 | CASSERAGEQYF
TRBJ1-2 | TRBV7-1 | CASSPTGGDGYTF
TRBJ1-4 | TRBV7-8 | CASSPGLGEKLFF
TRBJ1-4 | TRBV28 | CASSGGGEKLFF
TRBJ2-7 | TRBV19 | CASSTLLTSGSSYEQYF
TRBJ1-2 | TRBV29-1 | CSVERAGLTNYGYTF
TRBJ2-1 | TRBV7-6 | CASSSETSGRGRNEQFF
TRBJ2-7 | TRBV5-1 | CASSLSAGGYEQYF
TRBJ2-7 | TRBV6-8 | CASRPGTRRDYEQYF
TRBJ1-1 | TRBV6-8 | CAISTRDRGENTEAFF
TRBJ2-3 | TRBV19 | CASSRRTGPDTQYF
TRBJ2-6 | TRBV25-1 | CASSDGGSGANVLTF
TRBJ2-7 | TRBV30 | CAWSNDRKSHEQYF
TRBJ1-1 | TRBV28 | CASSFSNTEAFF